This T cell receptor (beta chain) is drawn from a study of blood T cell repertoires in COVID-19. About the study: Samples came from the United States, Italy and Spain, spanning acute and convalescent COVID-19.

The CDR3 has 20 amino acids. In germline, CDR1 is SGDLS, CDR2 YYNGEE. Trimming cost V 3 bases and J 5 bases; bases outside gene matches: 20. Authors' methods: Estimation of nucleated cell counts relied on the amplification of reference gene primers. The table came from immunoSEQ multiplex PCR; TCRdb's copy has only in-frame clones and leaves some out. V and J calls and clone size are as listed in that table; D and trimming were resolved from the DNA. The repertoire consists of 200,000 to 250,000 clones, with roughly 90% occurring once and the leading ten covering over 3%. The genes are TRBV9 and TRBJ2-6; 7 bases agree with TRBD1. The sample was PBMCs or T cells enriched from blood (not recorded which). This clonotype was obtained from a woman in her 40s with acute COVID-19. The CDR3 sequence: CASSGNRGIVGLWRANVLTF. The CDR3 DNA reads as TGTGCCAGCAGCGGAAACAGGGGAATCGTCGGACTCTGGAGGGCCAACGTCCTGACTTTC.